A single sample gave rise to the 10 T cell receptor beta chains below, sequenced in a study of PD-L1 blockade in urothelial cancer. Assay: immunoSEQ multiplex PCR; the TCRdb copy retains only in-frame clones and omits some. The sample shows roughly 38,000 clones, more than 65% of them seen only once. The source material was PBMCs, sampled around atezolizumab (anti-PD-L1) treatment. These receptors were obtained from a man aged 70 or older with urothelial cancer.

The CDR3 is CASSLAGSNGYTF. CDR3 DNA sequence: TGCGCCAGCAGCTTGGCGGGGTCTAATGGCTACACCTTC. The chain employs TRBV5-1 and TRBJ1-2; unclear D gene. CDR1 and CDR2 from the germline V gene are SGHRS and YFSETQ. The CDR3 has 13 residues. The V end lost 0 bases, the J end lost 6 bases, and 9 bases lay between the germline ends.

The rearrangement uses TRBV5-1 and TRBJ2-6, with D uncertain. V lost 0 bases, J lost 0 bases, and 7 bases lay in between. CDR3 size: 16 residues. Germline V gene data show CDR1 as SGHRS and CDR2 as YFSETQ. CDR3 amino acids: CASSLVRSSGANVLTF. The CDR3 region has the DNA TGCGCCAGCAGCTTGGTAAGGAGCTCTGGGGCCAACGTCCTGACTTTC.

Comment on this clone: Other DNA variants within this sample encode the same CDR3. DNA for the CDR3: TGCGCCAGCAGCTCGGGACTAGCGGCAGATACGCAGTATTTT. Residues: CASSSGLAADTQYF. This chain joins TRBV5-1 and TRBJ2-3, with 11 positions matching TRBD2. This CDR3 is 14 amino acids long. The V gene's germline CDR1 is SGHRS and CDR2 YFSETQ. With V trimmed by 3 bases and J by 4 bases, 1 base remained unmatched.

This clone turned up a few times. CDR3 protein: CASSFRVRMYNEQFF. Written as DNA, the CDR3 is TGTGCCAGCAGTTTCAGGGTCCGTATGTACAATGAGCAGTTCTTC. The J gene is TRBJ2-1, the V gene TRBV7-2; D might be TRBD1 (5 bases). CDR1 and CDR2 from the germline V gene are SGHTA and FQGNSA. This CDR3 contains 15 residues. The V end lost 6 bases, the J end lost 4 bases, and 16 bases lay between the germline ends.

The chain carries TRBV5-1 and TRBJ2-7; 12 nucleotides line up with TRBD2. Germline V gives CDR1 SGHRS, CDR2 YFSETQ. This CDR3 spans 15 amino acids. The J segment lost 4 bases and the V segment lost 4 bases, leaving 6 bases of the junction unmatched. This CDR3 is CASSPGGTSGYEQYF. DNA for the CDR3: TGCGCCAGCAGCCCTGGAGGGACTAGCGGGTACGAGCAGTACTTC.

The CDR3 sequence is CASSLDGSGPREGQFF. The CDR3, as DNA: TGTGCCAGCAGCCTAGATGGTAGCGGGCCCCGGGAAGGGCAGTTCTTC. The rearrangement joins TRBV7-3 to TRBJ2-1, with 7 bases aligning to TRBD2. Per germline, CDR1 SGHTA and CDR2 FQGTGA. V was clipped by 5 bases and J by 12 bases; unmatched bases: 19. This CDR3 is built from 16 residues. Combining the CDR3 with reference TRBV7-3 and TRBJ2-1 gives the whole variable domain GAGVSQTPSNKVTEKGKYVELRCDPISGHTALYWYRQSLGQGPEFLIYFQGTGAADDSGLPNDRFFAVRPEGSVSTLKIQRTERGDSAVYLCASSLDGSGPREGQFFGPGTRLTVL.

The J gene is TRBJ1-1, the V gene TRBV9; D possibly corresponds to TRBD1 (5 bases). The V gene's germline CDR1 is SGDLS and CDR2 YYNGEE. Trimming pared 0 bases from V and 1 base from J, leaving 13 bases between. The CDR3 is made up of 16 amino acids. This chain's CDR3 is CASSVAGQGRNTEAFF. In nucleotides, the CDR3 is TGTGCCAGCAGCGTAGCTGGGCAGGGCCGGAACACTGAAGCTTTCTTT. Filled out from reference TRBV9 and TRBJ1-1, the complete variable domain reads DSGVTQTPKHLITATGQRVTLRCSPRSGDLSVYWYQQSLDQGLQFLIQYYNGEERAKGNILERFSAQQFPDLHSELNLSSLELGDSALYFCASSVAGQGRNTEAFFGQGTRLTVV.

This chain links TRBV5-1 with TRBJ1-3; D is possibly TRBD1 (5 bases). The V and J ends lost 4 bases and 0 bases respectively, with 14 bases between them. From germline, CDR1 is SGHRS and CDR2 YFSETQ. The CDR3 length is 16 residues. The CDR3 protein is CASSRRDGASGNTIYF. The DNA for the CDR3 is TGCGCCAGCAGCAGGAGGGACGGAGCCTCTGGAAACACCATATATTTT.

This clone was found a few times. The V and J genes are TRBV5-1 and TRBJ2-7, with TRBD2 as a possible D gene (6 bases). CDR3 length: 15 residues. Trimming removed 4 bases at V and 0 bases at J, with 14 bases between. Looked up from germline, CDR1 is SGHRS and CDR2 is YFSETQ. The CDR3, as DNA: TGCGCCAGCAGCACCCGGGACGGGAGCTCCTACGAGCAGTACTTC. Amino acid sequence: CASSTRDGSSYEQYF.

By share, this clone counts as medium-sized. V is TRBV11-2 and J is TRBJ2-7; 13 positions agree with TRBD2. Trimming took 4 bases from V and 2 from J; bases not matched to a gene: 2. Germline V lookup: CDR1 SGHAT, CDR2 FQNNGV. The CDR3 consists of 15 residues. This CDR3 is CASSSGLAGTYEQYF. Written as DNA, the CDR3 is TGTGCCAGCAGCTCGGGACTAGCGGGAACCTACGAGCAGTACTTC.